This TCR beta chain was recorded in a study of OX40 agonist ivuxolimab in advanced cancers. General observations from the study: It was also the case that some nonresponders had low normalized T-cell clonal expansion. Partial responders treated at 0.1-3.0 mg/kg exhibited clonal expansion among the lowest measured.

Autoimmune disease history or systemic immunosuppression was exclusionary. Peripheral blood came from all dose cohorts at three timepoints. As to this clone: What it binds is unknown.

The CDR3 sequence is 15 residues long. The ends lost 7 bases at V and 7 bases at J; junction bases unmatched: 12. In germline, CDR1 is MNHEY, CDR2 SMNVEV (reference sequence). The data were produced by immunoSEQ multiplex PCR, yet TCRdb's version contains in-frame clones alone and is incomplete. The sample includes some 63,000 clones, 80% to 90% of them seen just once. The clonotype comes from an adult with an advanced solid tumor such as melanoma, head and neck, liver or kidney cancer. Sequences were derived from CD4+ or CD8+ T cells sorted from blood, sampled in a trial of the OX40 agonist ivuxolimab. This chain connects TRBV27 to TRBJ2-1, with 8 bases identical to TRBD2. CDR3 bases: TGTGCCAGCATCGCAGGACGGGGGGGTCGTAATGAGCAGTTCTTC. Its protein is CASIAGRGGRNEQFF.